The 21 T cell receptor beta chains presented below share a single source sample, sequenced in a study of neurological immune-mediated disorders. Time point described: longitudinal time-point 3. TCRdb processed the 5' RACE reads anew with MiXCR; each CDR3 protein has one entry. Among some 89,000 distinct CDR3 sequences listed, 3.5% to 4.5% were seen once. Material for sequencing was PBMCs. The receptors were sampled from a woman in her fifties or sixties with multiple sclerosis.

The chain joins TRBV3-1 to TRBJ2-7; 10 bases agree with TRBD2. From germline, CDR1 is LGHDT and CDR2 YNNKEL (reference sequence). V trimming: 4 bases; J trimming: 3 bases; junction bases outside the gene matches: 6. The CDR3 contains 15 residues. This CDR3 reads CASSPGGLANYEQYF. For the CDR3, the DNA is TGTGCCAGCAGCCCCGGGGGACTAGCGAACTACGAGCAGTACTTC.

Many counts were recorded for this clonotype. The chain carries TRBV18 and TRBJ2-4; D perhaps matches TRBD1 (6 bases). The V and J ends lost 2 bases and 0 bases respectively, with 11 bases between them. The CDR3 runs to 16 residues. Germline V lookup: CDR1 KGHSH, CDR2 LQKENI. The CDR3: CASSPRDTQAKNIQYF. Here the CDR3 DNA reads TGTGCCAGCTCACCAAGGGACACCCAAGCCAAAAACATTCAGTACTTC. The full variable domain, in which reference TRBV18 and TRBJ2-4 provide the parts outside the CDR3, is NAGVMQNPRHLVRRRGQEARLRCSPMKGHSHVYWYRQLPEEGLKFMVYLQKENIIDESGMPKERFSAEFPKEGPSILRIQQVVRGDSAAYFCASSPRDTQAKNIQYFGAGTRLSVL.

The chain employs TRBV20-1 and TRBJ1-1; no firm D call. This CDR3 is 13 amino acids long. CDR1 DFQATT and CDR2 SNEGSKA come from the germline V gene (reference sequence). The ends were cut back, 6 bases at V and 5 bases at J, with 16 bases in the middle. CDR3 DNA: TGCAGTGCCCTCCGTGTCATGGGGACTGAAGCTTTCTTT. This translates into CSALRVMGTEAFF.

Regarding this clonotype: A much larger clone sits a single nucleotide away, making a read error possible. The CDR3 sequence: CASRTDRGVAVELFF. CDR3 DNA: TGTGCCAGCAGAACCGACAGGGGAGTAGCCGTGGAGCTGTTTTTT. This sequence joins TRBV6-5 and TRBJ2-2; 8 nucleotides agree with TRBD1. Germline trimming cut 6 bases from V and 10 bases from J; bases unmatched to any gene: 13. This CDR3 spans 15 amino acids. Per the germline V gene, CDR1 is MNHEY and CDR2 is SVGAGI.

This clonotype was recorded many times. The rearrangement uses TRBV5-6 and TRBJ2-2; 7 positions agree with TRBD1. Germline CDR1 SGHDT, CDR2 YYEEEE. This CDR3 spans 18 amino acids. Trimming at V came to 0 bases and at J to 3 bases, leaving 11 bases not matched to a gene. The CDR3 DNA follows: TGTGCCAGCAGCTTGGCAGGGGCAGGGGGAACCCACACCGGGGAGCTGTTTTTT. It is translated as CASSLAGAGGTHTGELFF.

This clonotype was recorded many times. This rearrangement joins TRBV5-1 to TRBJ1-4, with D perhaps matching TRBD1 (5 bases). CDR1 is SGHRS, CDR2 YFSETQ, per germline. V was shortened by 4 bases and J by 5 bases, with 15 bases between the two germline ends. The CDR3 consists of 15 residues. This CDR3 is CASSPGGGENEKLFF. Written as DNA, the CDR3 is TGCGCCAGCAGCCCCGGCGGGGGGGAGAATGAAAAACTGTTTTTT.

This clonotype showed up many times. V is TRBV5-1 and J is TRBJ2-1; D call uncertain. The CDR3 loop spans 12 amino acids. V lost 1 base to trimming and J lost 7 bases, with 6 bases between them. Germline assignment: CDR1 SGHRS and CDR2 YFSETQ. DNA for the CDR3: TGCGCCAGCAGCTTGACCACGAATGAGCAGTTCTTC. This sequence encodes CASSLTTNEQFF.

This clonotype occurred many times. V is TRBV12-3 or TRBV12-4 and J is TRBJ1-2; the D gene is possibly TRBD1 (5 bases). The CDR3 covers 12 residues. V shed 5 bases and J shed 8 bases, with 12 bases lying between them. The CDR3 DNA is TGTGCCAGCAGTACAGGTGGCGAGGGCTACACCTTC. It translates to CASSTGGEGYTF.

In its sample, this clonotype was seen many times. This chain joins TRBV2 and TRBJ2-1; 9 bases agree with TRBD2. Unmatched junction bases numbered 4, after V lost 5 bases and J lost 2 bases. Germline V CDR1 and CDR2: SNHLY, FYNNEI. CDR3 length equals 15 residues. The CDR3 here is CASSLLAGPYNEQFF. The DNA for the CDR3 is TGTGCCAGCAGTTTGCTAGCGGGGCCCTACAATGAGCAGTTCTTC. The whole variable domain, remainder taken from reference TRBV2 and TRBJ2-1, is EPEVTQTPSHQVTQMGQEVILRCVPISNHLYFYWYRQILGQKVEFLVSFYNNEISEKSEIFDDQFSVERPDGSNFTLKIRSTKLEDSAMYFCASSLLAGPYNEQFFGPGTRLTVL.

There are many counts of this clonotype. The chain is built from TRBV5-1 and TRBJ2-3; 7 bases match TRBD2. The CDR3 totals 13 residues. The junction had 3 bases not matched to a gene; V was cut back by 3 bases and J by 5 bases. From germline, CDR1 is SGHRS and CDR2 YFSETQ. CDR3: CASSWWGGDTQYF. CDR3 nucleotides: TGCGCCAGCAGCTGGTGGGGGGGAGATACGCAGTATTTT.

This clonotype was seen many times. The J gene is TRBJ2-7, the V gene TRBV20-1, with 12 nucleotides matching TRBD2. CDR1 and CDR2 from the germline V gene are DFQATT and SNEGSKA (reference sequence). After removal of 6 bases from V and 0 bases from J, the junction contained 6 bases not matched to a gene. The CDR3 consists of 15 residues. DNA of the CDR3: TGCAGTGCACTTCGGACTAGCGGGGTCTCCTACGAGCAGTACTTC. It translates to CSALRTSGVSYEQYF.

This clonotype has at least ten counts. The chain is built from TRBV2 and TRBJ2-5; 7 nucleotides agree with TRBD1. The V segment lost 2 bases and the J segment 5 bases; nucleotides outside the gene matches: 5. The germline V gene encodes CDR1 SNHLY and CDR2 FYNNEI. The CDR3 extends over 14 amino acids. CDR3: CASSEQGVGETQYF. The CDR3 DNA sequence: TGTGCCAGCAGTGAACAGGGGGTTGGGGAGACCCAGTACTTC.

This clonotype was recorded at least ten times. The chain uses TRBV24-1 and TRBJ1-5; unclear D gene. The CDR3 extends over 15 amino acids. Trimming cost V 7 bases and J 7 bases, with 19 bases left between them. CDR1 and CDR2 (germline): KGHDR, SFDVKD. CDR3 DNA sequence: TGTGCCACCAGCTCCGTTGACGGCGATGGGCAGCCCCAGCATTTT. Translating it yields CATSSVDGDGQPQHF.

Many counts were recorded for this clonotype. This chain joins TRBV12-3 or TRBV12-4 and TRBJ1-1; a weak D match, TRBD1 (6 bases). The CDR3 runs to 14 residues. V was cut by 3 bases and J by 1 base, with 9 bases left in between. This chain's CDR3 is CASSFRGGNTEAFF. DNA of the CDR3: TGTGCCAGCAGTTTCAGGGGTGGGAACACTGAAGCTTTCTTT.

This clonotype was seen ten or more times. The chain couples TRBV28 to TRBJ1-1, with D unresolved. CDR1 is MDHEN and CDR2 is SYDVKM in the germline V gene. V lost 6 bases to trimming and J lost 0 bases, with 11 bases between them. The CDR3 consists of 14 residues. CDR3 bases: TGTGCCAGCAGCTCGACCGGGTTGAACACTGAAGCTTTCTTT. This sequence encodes CASSSTGLNTEAFF.

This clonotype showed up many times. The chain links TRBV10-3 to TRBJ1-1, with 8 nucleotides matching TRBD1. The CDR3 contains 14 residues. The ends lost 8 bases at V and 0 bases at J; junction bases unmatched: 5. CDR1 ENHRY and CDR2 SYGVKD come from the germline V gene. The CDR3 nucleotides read TGTGCCATCGGGCGGGACAGGATGAACACTGAAGCTTTCTTT. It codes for CAIGRDRMNTEAFF.

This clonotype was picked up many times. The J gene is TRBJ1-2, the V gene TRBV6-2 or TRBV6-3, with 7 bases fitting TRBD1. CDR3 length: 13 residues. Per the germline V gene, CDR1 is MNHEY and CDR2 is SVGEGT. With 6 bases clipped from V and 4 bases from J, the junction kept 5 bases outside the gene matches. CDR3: CASRTTGTYGYTF. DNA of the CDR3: TGTGCCAGCAGGACGACAGGGACCTATGGCTACACCTTC.

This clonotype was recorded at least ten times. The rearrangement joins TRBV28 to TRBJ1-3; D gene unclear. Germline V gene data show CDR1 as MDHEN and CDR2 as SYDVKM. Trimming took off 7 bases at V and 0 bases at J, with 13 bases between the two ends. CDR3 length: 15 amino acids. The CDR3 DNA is TGTGCCAGCAAAGTGGACGGAATCTCTGGAAACACCATATATTTT. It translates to CASKVDGISGNTIYF.

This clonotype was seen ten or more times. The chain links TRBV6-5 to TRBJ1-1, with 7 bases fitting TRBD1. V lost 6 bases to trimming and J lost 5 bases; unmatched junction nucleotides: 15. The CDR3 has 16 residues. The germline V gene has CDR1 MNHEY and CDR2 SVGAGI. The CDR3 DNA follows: TGTGCCAGCAGCCCGGGTGCCGTGACAGGGAGAACTGAAGCTTTCTTT. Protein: CASSPGAVTGRTEAFF.

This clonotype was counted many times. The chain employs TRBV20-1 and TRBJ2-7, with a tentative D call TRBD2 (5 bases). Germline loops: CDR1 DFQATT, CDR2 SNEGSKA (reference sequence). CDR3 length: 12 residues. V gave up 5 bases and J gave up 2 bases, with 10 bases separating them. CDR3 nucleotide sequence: TGCAGTGCTGCCCCCGGGGCCTACGAGCAGTACTTC. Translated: CSAAPGAYEQYF.

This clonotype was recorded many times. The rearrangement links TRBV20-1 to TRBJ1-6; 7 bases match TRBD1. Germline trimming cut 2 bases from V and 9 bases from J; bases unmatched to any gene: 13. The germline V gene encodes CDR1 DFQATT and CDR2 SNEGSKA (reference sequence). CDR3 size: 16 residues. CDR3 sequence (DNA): TGCAGTGCTAGATCCGGTGGGGCCAGGGGGAGTTCACCCCTCCACTTT. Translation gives CSARSGGARGSSPLHF.